This passage covers 16 T cell receptor beta chains from one sample sequenced in a study of blood T cell repertoires in COVID-19. Assay used: immunoSEQ multiplex PCR; TCRdb lists only in-frame clones, some missing. Of about 83,000 clones listed, approximately 85% were seen once; the top ten hold 8%. Source material: peripheral blood. The receptors originated from a man over 45 with active COVID-19.

The CDR3 sequence: CASRPPGGKGYEQYF. DNA of the CDR3: TGTGCCAGCAGGCCACCAGGGGGCAAGGGCTACGAGCAGTACTTC. This chain joins TRBV6-5 and TRBJ2-7; 8 nucleotides align to TRBD1. CDR3 length: 15 residues. The J segment lost 3 bases and the V segment lost 6 bases, leaving 10 bases of the junction unmatched. Germline assignment: CDR1 MNHEY and CDR2 SVGAGI.

In its sample, this clone was seen a few times. V and J are TRBV7-9 and TRBJ1-1; D possibly corresponds to TRBD1 (6 bases). There are 17 residues in the CDR3. CDR1 and CDR2 from the germline V gene are SEHNR and FQNEAQ (reference sequence). V was clipped by 5 bases and J by 5 bases, with 24 bases between them. CDR3 region: CASSRPSSHRVRTEAFF. CDR3 in DNA: TGTGCCAGCAGCCGACCCTCAAGCCACAGGGTGCGGACTGAAGCTTTCTTT. The variable domain in full, completed from reference TRBV7-9 and TRBJ1-1, reads DTGVSQNPRHKITKRGQNVTFRCDPISEHNRLYWYRQTLGQGPEFLTYFQNEAQLEKSRLLSDRFSAERPKGSFSTLEIQRTEQGDSAMYLCASSRPSSHRVRTEAFFGQGTRLTVV.

This clone was detected a few times. Here the CDR3 reads CASSQDPRGPNSPLHF. CDR3 nucleotides: TGTGCCAGCAGCCAAGATCCCAGGGGCCCCAATTCACCCCTCCACTTT. The rearrangement uses TRBV14 and TRBJ1-6, with TRBD1 as a possible D gene (6 bases). Germline V gene sequence: CDR1 SGHDN, CDR2 FVKESK. CDR3 length: 16 amino acids. V lost 0 bases to trimming and J lost 7 bases, with 13 bases between them.

A few counts support this clone. V and J are TRBV30 and TRBJ2-1; TRBD1 aligns across 9 bases. The CDR3 sequence is 14 residues long. Trimming removed 5 bases from V and 1 base from J; junction bases left unmatched: 3. Germline CDR1 reads GTSNPN; CDR2 reads SVGIG (reference sequence). The CDR3 spells CAWDRGSSYNEQFF. The CDR3 DNA follows: TGTGCCTGGGACAGGGGGAGTTCCTACAATGAGCAGTTCTTC.

The V and J genes are TRBV6-2 or TRBV6-3 and TRBJ1-1; 8 bases match TRBD1. The germline V gene has CDR1 MNHEY and CDR2 SVGEGT. The J segment lost 1 base and the V segment lost 5 bases, leaving 3 bases of the junction unmatched. This CDR3 has 14 residues. The chain's CDR3 is CASSNRGRNTEAFF. The CDR3 DNA is TGTGCCAGCAGTAACAGGGGGAGGAACACTGAAGCTTTCTTT.

The chain links TRBV6-5 to TRBJ1-2; D is undetermined. Germline CDR1 MNHEY, CDR2 SVGAGI. The CDR3 loop spans 13 amino acids. With 6 bases removed from V and 5 bases from J, the gap between germline ends came to 13 bases. The CDR3 here is CASSLLSEYGYTF. CDR3 bases: TGTGCCAGCAGCCTCCTGTCCGAGTATGGCTACACCTTC.

The rearrangement links TRBV6-1 to TRBJ2-7, with D uncertain. Deletions cut 1 base from V and 1 base from J, with 8 bases between. CDR1 and CDR2 (germline): MNHNS, SASEGT. The CDR3 spans 14 residues. The chain's CDR3 is CASSEDVRSYEQYF. The CDR3 nucleotides read TGTGCCAGCAGTGAAGATGTCAGATCCTACGAGCAGTACTTC.

The genes are TRBV29-1 and TRBJ1-2, with no clear D. The CDR3 covers 13 residues. V was cut by 1 base and J by 2 bases, with 8 bases left in between. CDR1 is SQVTM, CDR2 ANQGSEA, per germline. Here the CDR3 DNA reads TGCAGCGTTGAAGGTAGTCGGAACTATGGCTACACCTTC. Translated, it gives CSVEGSRNYGYTF. Combining the CDR3 with reference TRBV29-1 and TRBJ1-2 gives the whole variable domain SAVISQKPSRDICQRGTSLTIQCQVDSQVTMMFWYRQQPGQSLTLIATANQGSEATYESGFVIDKFPISRPNLTFSTLTVSNMSPEDSSIYLCSVEGSRNYGYTFGSGTRLTVV.

The genes are TRBV5-1 and TRBJ1-2, with 7 nucleotides matching TRBD1. After removal of 3 bases from V and 8 bases from J, the junction contained 1 base not matched to a gene. Germline values: CDR1 SGHRS, CDR2 YFSETQ. The CDR3 has 11 amino acids. Here the CDR3 reads CASSWGQGYTF. The CDR3 coding sequence is TGCGCCAGCAGCTGGGGACAGGGCTACACCTTC.

This clone has only one observation. The chain has TRBV28 and TRBJ2-5; 8 bases fit TRBD2. The germline CDR1 and CDR2 sequences are MDHEN and SYDVKM. The CDR3 spans 15 residues. V gave up 4 bases and J gave up 6 bases; unmatched junction bases: 10. The CDR3 region is CASSSPGGGTKTQYF. The CDR3 nucleotides are TGTGCCAGCAGTTCCCCGGGGGGGGGTACAAAGACCCAGTACTTC.

The rearrangement links TRBV7-3 to TRBJ2-5, with D possibly TRBD2 on 5 matching bases. Germline lookup yields CDR1 SGHTA and CDR2 FQGTGA. The CDR3 is 14 residues long. V dropped 2 bases and J dropped 0 bases, with 7 bases sitting between them. In DNA form, the CDR3 reads TGTGCCAGCAGCTTATCGGGGTACCAAGAGACCCAGTACTTC. Residues: CASSLSGYQETQYF. The full variable domain, completed using reference TRBV7-3 and TRBJ2-5, is GAGVSQTPSNKVTEKGKYVELRCDPISGHTALYWYRQSLGQGPEFLIYFQGTGAADDSGLPNDRFFAVRPEGSVSTLKIQRTERGDSAVYLCASSLSGYQETQYFGPGTRLLVL.

The genes are TRBV19 and TRBJ2-7; D is possibly TRBD2 (5 bases). V was trimmed by 6 bases and J by 4 bases, leaving 10 bases between them. From germline, CDR1 is LNHDA and CDR2 SQIVND (reference sequence). The CDR3 runs to 12 residues. CDR3 sequence (DNA): TGTGCCAGTAGACCGGGGAGTTACGAGCAGTACTTC. Translated: CASRPGSYEQYF.

The rearrangement links TRBV6-6 to TRBJ2-7; weak D call: TRBD2 (5 bases). The CDR3 consists of 14 residues. Germline CDR1 reads MNHNY; CDR2 reads SVGAGI (reference sequence). V was cut by 4 bases and J by 4 bases, with 14 bases left in between. CDR3 sequence reads: CASSSDGLIYEQYF. The CDR3 nucleotides read TGTGCCAGCAGTTCCGACGGACTGATTTACGAGCAGTACTTC.

The rearrangement joins TRBV27 to TRBJ1-6; the D gene is possibly TRBD1 (6 bases). The CDR3 covers 18 residues. Germline V gives CDR1 MNHEY, CDR2 SMNVEV (reference sequence). V lost 2 bases, J lost 7 bases, and 21 bases lay in between. CDR3 DNA: TGTGCCAGCAGTTTACCACAGGGCACCGGCACACTGAATTCACCCCTCCACTTT. Translated, it gives CASSLPQGTGTLNSPLHF.

V and J are TRBV28 and TRBJ2-1; D might be TRBD2 (5 bases). There are 11 residues in the CDR3. The V end lost 5 bases, the J end lost 11 bases, and 10 bases lay between the germline ends. Germline CDR1 MDHEN, CDR2 SYDVKM. CDR3 DNA: TGTGCCAGCAGTAACCGGGAAAAGCAGTTCTTC. The encoded protein is CASSNREKQFF.

This sequence joins TRBV7-6 and TRBJ2-2; D is possibly TRBD1 (5 bases). The CDR3 has 12 amino acids. From germline, CDR1 is SGHVS and CDR2 FNYEAQ. V lost 1 base, J lost 8 bases, and 5 bases lay in between. In DNA, the CDR3 is TGTGCCAGCAGCTTAGGGACAGGGGAGCTGTTTTTT. Translating gives CASSLGTGELFF.